This entry describes one T cell receptor (beta chain). Antigen specificity is unknown. For the second PCR, which ran for 7 to 11 cycles, a sample-barcoded 5' primer and a J-beta primer mix were used. Using its own MiXCR run on the 5' RACE reads, TCRdb lists one record per CDR3 protein. The sample shows 780,000 or so distinct CDR3 sequences, approximately 53% of them seen only once. The data derive from a study of blood T cells in healthy people across ages. Turning to the study itself: About one barcoded beta molecule per two T cells was captured by template switching.

Study-level results: Age showed a roughly linear inverse relationship with TCR beta diversity per million T cells. PBMCs left unsorted prevented a conclusive naive versus antigen-experienced comparison. Diversity estimated from one million T cells was considered an underestimate.

The sequence derives from a man aged 40-50 years in good health. The sample consisted of blood.

CDR3 DNA sequence: TGTGCCAGCAGCTTAGAAGGTCTCAGGGGTTCCGAGCAGTACTTC. The encoded protein is CASSLEGLRGSEQYF. V is TRBV7-2 and J is TRBJ2-7, with D perhaps TRBD1 (6 bases). V was clipped by 1 base and J by 6 bases, with 16 bases between them. The germline CDR1 and CDR2 sequences are SGHTA and FQGNSA. This CDR3 comprises 15 residues.